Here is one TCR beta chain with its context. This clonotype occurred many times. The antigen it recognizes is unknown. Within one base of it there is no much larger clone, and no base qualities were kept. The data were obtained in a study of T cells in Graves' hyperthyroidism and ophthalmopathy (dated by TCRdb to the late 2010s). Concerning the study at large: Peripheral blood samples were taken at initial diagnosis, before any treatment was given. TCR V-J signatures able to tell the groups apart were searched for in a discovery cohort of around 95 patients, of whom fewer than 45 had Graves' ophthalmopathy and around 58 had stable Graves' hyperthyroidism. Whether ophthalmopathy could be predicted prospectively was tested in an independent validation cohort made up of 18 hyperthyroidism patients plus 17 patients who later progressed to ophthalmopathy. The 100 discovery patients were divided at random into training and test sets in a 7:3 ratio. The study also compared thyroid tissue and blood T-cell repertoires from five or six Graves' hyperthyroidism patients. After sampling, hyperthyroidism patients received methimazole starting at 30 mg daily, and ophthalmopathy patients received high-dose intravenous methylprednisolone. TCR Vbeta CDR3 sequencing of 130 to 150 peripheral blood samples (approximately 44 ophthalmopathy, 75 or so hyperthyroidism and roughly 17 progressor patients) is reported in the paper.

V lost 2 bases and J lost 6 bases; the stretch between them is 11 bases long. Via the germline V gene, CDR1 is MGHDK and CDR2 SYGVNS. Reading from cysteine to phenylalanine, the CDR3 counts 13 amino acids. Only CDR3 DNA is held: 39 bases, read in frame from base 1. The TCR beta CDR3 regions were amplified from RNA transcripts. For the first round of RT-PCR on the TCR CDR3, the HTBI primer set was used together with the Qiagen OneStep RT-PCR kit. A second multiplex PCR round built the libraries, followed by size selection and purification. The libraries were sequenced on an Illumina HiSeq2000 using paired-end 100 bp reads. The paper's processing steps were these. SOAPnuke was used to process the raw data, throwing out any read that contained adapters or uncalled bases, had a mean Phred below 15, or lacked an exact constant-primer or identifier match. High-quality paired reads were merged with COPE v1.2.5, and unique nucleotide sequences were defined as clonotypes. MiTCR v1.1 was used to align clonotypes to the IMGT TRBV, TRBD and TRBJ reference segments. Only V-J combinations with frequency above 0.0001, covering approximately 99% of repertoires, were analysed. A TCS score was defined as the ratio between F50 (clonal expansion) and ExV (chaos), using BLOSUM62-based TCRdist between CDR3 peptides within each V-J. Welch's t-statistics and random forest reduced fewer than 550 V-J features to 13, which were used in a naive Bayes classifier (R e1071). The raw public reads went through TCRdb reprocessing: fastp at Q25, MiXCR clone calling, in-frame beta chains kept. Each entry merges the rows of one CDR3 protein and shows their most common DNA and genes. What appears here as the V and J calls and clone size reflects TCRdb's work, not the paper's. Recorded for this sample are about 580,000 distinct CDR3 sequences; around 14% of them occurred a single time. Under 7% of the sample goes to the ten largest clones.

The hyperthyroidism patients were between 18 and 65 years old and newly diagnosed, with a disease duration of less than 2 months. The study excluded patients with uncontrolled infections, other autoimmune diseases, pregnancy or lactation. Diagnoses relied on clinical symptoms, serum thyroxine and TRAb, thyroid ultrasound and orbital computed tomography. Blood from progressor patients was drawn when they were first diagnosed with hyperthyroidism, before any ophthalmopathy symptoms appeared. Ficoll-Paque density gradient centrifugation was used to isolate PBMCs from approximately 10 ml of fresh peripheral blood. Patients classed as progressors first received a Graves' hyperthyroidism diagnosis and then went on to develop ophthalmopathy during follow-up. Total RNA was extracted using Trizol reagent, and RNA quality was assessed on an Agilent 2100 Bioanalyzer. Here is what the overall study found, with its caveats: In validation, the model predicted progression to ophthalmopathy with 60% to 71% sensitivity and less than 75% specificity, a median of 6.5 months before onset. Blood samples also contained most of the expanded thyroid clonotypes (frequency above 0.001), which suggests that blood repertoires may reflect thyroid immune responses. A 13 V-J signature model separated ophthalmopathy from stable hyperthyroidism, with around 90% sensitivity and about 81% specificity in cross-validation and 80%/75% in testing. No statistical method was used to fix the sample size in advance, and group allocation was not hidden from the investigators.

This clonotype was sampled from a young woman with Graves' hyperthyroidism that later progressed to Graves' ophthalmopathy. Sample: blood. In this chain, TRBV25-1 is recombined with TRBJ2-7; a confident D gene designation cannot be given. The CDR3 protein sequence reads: CASSEPVTGEQYF. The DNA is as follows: TGTGCCAGCAGTGAACCAGTAACTGGCGAGCAGTACTTC.